The 4 T cell receptor beta chains listed next were all sequenced from one sample in a study of vaccination effects on CD4 cells after COVID-19. For these TCRs, the target antigens are not known. After expansion with viral peptide pools in the ViraFEST assay, antigen-specific CD4+ T cells were sequenced. After roughly ten days in culture, the CD4+ T cells were isolated. Testing of the vaccine recipients showed negative nucleocapsid antibodies and no prior SARS-CoV-2 infection. Method: immunoSEQ multiplex PCR; TCRdb's copy keeps in-frame clones and lacks some. Altogether about 55,000 clones are present, 70% being singletons, with the ten largest covering about 17%. Here the sequenced sample was CD4+ T cells from PBMCs cultured with SARS-CoV-2 spike peptides, taken before COVID-19 vaccination. The receptors shown here come from a human donor who received a COVID-19 vaccine.

The gene calls are TRBV6-5 and TRBJ2-1; D uncertain. V dropped 0 bases and J dropped 3 bases, with 6 bases sitting between them. The CDR3 is 14 residues long. Per the germline V gene, CDR1 is MNHEY and CDR2 is SVGAGI. CDR3 nucleotide sequence: TGTGCCAGCAGTTACTCGACGGTCTACAATGAGCAGTTCTTC. Translated: CASSYSTVYNEQFF.

In its sample, this clone was seen a few times. V is TRBV6-5 and J is TRBJ1-1; D gene uncertain. The V and J ends lost 7 bases and 6 bases respectively, with 12 bases between them. The length of the CDR3 is 12 residues. Germline V CDR1 and CDR2: MNHEY, SVGAGI. The CDR3 is CASTSIGAEAFF. In nucleotides, the CDR3 is TGTGCCAGCACCTCTATCGGAGCTGAAGCTTTCTTT.

V and J are TRBV4-3 and TRBJ1-6; 7 bases fit TRBD1. The trim removed 0 bases at V and 8 bases at J, leaving 7 bases unmatched. The CDR3 extends over 16 amino acids. Germline CDR1 is LGHNA and CDR2 is YSLEER. The CDR3 DNA reads TGCGCCAGCAGCCAAGAGGTAGGACAGGCCCATTCACCCCTCCACTTT. It yields the protein CASSQEVGQAHSPLHF.

The CDR3 reads CASSHDTGYTF. In nucleotides, the CDR3 is TGTGCCAGCAGCCACGACACGGGCTACACCTTC. V and J are TRBV5-5 and TRBJ1-2; D uncertain. Germline V gene sequence: CDR1 SGHKS, CDR2 YYEKEE (reference sequence). Trimming cost V 4 bases and J 8 bases, with 9 bases left between them. This CDR3 is built from 11 residues. The full variable domain, completed using reference TRBV5-5 and TRBJ1-2, is DAGVTQSPTHLIKTRGQQVTLRCSPISGHKSVSWYQQVLGQGPQFIFQYYEKEERGRGNFPDRFSARQFPNYSSELNVNALLLGDSALYLCASSHDTGYTFGSGTRLTVV.